What follows describes a single T cell receptor beta chain. Its specificity is unknown. The sample belongs to a study of cytomegalovirus exposure and HLA in healthy donors. Points from the study as a whole: The Asian-associated ancestry cluster reportedly had fewer N-insertions than the roughly 670-donor mean in a later analysis. A missense DCLRE1C variant was associated with V- and J-gene trimming of TCR beta chains in a later analysis, and an independent cohort replicated the association.

PCR involved 60 Vbeta and 13 Jbeta primers. Some clones are missing from TCRdb's copy, which holds only in-frame ones; the method was immunoSEQ multiplex PCR. Of 90,000 or so clones in the sample, 75% to 80% were seen once. The material sequenced was PBMCs. This clonotype originated in a female donor in good health and CMV-seronegative.

CDR3 residues: CASSLGQGAYGYTF. CDR3 sequence (DNA): TGTGCCAGCAGCCTGGGACAGGGAGCCTATGGCTACACCTTC. The J gene is TRBJ1-2, the V gene TRBV7-9; TRBD1 matches 9 bases. Germline lookup yields CDR1 SEHNR and CDR2 FQNEAQ (reference sequence). The CDR3 length is 14 residues. V shed 5 bases and J 4 bases; nucleotides not matched to a gene: 5.